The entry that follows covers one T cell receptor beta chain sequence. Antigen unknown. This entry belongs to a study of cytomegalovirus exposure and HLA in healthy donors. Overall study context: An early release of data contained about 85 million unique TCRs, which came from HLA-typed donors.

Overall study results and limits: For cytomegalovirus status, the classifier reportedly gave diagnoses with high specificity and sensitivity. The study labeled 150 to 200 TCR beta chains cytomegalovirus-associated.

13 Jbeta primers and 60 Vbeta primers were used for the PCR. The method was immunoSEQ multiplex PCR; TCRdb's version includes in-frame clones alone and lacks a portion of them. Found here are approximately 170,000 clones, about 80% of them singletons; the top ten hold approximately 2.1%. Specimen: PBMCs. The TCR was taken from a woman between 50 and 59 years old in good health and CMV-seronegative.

DNA of the CDR3: TGTGCCAGCAGCTTGGGGGACAGGGCAAATAATTCACCCCTCCACTTT. It yields the protein CASSLGDRANNSPLHF. This rearrangement joins TRBV5-5 to TRBJ1-6; TRBD1 matches 9 bases. The V and J ends lost 0 bases and 5 bases, in that order; junction bases with no gene match: 3. This CDR3 has 16 residues. Looked up from germline, CDR1 is SGHKS and CDR2 is YYEKEE (reference sequence).